The source of this TCR beta chain is a study of shared clonotypes between healthy human individuals. Profiling relied on immunoSEQ multiplex PCR, and the TCRdb table lists in-frame clones only, not all of them. The repertoire holds about 730,000 clones, 72% seen once, with more than 1.5% in the top ten. Participating donors were healthy, HIV-negative adults free of recent acute infections or vaccinations. Points on this clone: The antigen is undetermined.

CDR3 length: 11 residues. Germline V gene sequence: CDR1 MDHEN, CDR2 SYDVKM. V was shortened by 7 bases and J by 0 bases, with 4 bases between the two germline ends. Broader study findings: It was observed that roughly 5.4% of naive CD4 clonotypes were shared across several donors.

The sequence was obtained from a woman younger than 45 in good health. This chain links TRBV28 with TRBJ2-7, with D unclear. The specimen sequenced was memory CD4+ T cells sorted from blood. Regarding subset: CD45RA-negative fraction. CDR3 bases: TGTGCCAGCAAGGGCTCCTACGAGCAGTACTTC. This sequence encodes CASKGSYEQYF.